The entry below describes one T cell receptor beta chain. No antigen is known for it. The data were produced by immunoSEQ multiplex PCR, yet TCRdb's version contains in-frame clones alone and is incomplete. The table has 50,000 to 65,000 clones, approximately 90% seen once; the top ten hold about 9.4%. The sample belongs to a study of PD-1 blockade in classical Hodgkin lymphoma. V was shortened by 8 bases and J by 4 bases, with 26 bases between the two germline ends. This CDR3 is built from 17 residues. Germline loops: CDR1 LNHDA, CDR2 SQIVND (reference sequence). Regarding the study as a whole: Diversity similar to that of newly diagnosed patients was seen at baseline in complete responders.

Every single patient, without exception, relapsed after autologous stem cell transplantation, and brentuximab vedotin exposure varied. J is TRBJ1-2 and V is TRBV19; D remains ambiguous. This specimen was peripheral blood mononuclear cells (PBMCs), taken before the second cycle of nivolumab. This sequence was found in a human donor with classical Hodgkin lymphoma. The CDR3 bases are TGTGCCAGTCCACATCGAGGCGGTACTCCTGTAAGCTATGGCTACACCTTC. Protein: CASPHRGGTPVSYGYTF.